This T cell receptor (beta chain) derives from a study of T cells after yellow fever vaccination. About the study: Researchers used SMART-Seq v4 Ultra Low Input to prepare fractions that had low cell numbers.

Production of TCR cDNA was by 5'RACE template switching, which also added a universal primer site and UMIs. One entry per CDR3 protein results from TCRdb running MiXCR on the 5' RACE reads. The sample shows 200,000 or so distinct CDR3 sequences, around 6.7% of them seen only once. The CDR3 is 12 amino acids. The germline V gene has CDR1 SEHNR and CDR2 FQNEAQ (reference sequence). Trimming cost V 1 base and J 5 bases, with 4 bases left between them. Study observations and caveats: Only a small proportion of the clonotypes turned up in both the CD4 and the CD8 compartments, likely arising from convergent recombination.

This clonotype was found many times. Its antigen is not identified. The sequenced sample was CD4+ T cells sorted from PBMCs, obtained on the day of the yellow fever booster vaccination. V is TRBV7-9 and J is TRBJ2-3, with D unresolved. The receptor was derived from a man aged 30-40 years who received the YFV17D yellow fever vaccine. As DNA, the CDR3 is TGTGCCAGCAGCTTAGTAGGAGATACGCAGTATTTT. This codes for CASSLVGDTQYF.